The T cell receptor (beta chain) described here comes from a study of cytomegalovirus exposure and HLA in healthy donors. Study observations and caveats: From TCR beta sequences, most subjects' HLA-A and HLA-B alleles were reportedly predicted accurately.

PCR primers comprised 60 Vbeta and 13 Jbeta primers. Some clones are missing from TCRdb's copy, which holds only in-frame ones; the method was immunoSEQ multiplex PCR. The sample includes 130,000 or so clones, roughly 79% of them seen just once. Donors were nominally healthy when sampled, though unrecorded immune exposures were likely. In the case of this clone: Its antigen is as yet unknown.

Sequenced input: PBMCs. The TCR was taken from a woman younger than 35 in good health and CMV-seronegative.

The CDR3 protein is CASSPGKGNQPQHF. CDR3 coding DNA: TGTGCCAGTAGTCCGGGGAAGGGCAATCAGCCCCAGCATTTT. This chain joins TRBV19 and TRBJ1-5, with D unclear. This CDR3 has 14 residues. Germline CDR1 and CDR2: LNHDA and SQIVND (reference sequence). Trimming took off 5 bases at V and 2 bases at J, with 10 bases between the two ends.